This T cell receptor beta chain was obtained from a study of T-cell reconstitution after alpha-beta-depleted transplantation in children. Library preparation (for TCRbeta) was performed with unique molecular identifiers. TCRdb itself ran the PCR reads through MiXCR, one entry per CDR3 protein. Of 70,000 or so distinct CDR3 sequences in the sample, approximately 10% were seen once. Only a few counts were recorded for this clonotype. The receptor's source is a boy between 10 and 17 years old with acute myeloid leukemia, due to receive a stem cell transplant. The sample here was PBMCs, taken before TCRalphabeta/CD19-depleted stem cell transplant.

Here the CDR3 reads CASSLRDRGRRQPQHF. The CDR3, as DNA: TGTGCCAGCAGCTTAAGGGACAGGGGGCGCCGGCAGCCCCAGCATTTT. The V gene is TRBV7-8, the J gene TRBJ1-5; TRBD1 aligns across 12 bases. The V gene's germline CDR1 is SGHVS and CDR2 FQNEAQ. The CDR3 covers 16 residues. Losses at the gene ends were 2 bases for V and 7 bases for J; bases not matched to a gene: 6.